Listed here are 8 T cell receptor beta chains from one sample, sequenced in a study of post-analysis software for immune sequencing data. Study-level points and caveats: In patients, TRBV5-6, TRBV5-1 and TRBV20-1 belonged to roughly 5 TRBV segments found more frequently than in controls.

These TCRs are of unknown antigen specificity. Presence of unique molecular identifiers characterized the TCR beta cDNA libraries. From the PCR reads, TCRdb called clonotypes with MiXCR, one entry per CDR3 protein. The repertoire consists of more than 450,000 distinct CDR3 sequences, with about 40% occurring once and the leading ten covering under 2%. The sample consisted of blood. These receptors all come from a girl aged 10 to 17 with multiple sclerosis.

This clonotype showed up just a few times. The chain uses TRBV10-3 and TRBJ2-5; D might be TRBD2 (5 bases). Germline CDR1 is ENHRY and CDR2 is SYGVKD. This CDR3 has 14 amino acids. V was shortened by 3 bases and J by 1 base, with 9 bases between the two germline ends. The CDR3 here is CAISDRGSQETQYF. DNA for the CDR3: TGTGCCATCAGTGACCGAGGGTCCCAAGAGACCCAGTACTTC.

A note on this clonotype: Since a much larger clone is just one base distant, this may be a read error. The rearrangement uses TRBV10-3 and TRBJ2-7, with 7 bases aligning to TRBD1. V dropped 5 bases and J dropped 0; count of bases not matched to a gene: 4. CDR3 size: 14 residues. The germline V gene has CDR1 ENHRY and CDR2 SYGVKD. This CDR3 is CAISPRDSSYEQYF. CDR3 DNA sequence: TGTGCCATCAGTCCCCGGGACAGCTCCTACGAGCAGTACTTC.

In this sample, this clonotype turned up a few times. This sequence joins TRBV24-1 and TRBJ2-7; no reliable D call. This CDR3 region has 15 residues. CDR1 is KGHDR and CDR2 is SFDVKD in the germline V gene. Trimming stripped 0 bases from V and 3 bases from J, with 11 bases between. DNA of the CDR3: TGTGCCACCAGTGATTTGCCTCGCGTGATCTACGAGCAGTACTTC. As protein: CATSDLPRVIYEQYF.

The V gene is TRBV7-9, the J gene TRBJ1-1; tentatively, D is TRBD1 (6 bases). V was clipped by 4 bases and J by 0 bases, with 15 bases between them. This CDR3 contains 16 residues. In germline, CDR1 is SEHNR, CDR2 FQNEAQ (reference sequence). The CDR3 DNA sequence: TGTGCCAGCAGCTCAGACAGGCAGGTAATGAACACTGAAGCTTTCTTT. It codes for CASSSDRQVMNTEAFF.

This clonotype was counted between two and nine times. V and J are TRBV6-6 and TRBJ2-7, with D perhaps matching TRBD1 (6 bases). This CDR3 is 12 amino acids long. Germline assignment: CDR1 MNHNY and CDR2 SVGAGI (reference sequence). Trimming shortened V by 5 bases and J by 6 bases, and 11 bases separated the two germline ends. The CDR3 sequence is CASSNTGREQYF. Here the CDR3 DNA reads TGTGCCAGCAGTAACACAGGGCGCGAGCAGTACTTC.

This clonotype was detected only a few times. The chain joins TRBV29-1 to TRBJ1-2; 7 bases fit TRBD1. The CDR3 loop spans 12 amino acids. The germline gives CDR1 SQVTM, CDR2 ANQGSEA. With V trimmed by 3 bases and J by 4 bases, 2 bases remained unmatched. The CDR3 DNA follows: TGCAGCGTTGACGCAGGGGGCTATGGCTACACCTTC. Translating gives CSVDAGGYGYTF.

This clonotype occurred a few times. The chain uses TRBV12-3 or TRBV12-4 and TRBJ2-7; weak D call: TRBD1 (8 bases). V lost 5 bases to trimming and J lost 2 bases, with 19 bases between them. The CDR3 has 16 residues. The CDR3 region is CASSGGADRDAYEQYF. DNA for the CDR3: TGTGCCAGCAGTGGGGGGGCGGACAGGGACGCCTACGAGCAGTACTTC.

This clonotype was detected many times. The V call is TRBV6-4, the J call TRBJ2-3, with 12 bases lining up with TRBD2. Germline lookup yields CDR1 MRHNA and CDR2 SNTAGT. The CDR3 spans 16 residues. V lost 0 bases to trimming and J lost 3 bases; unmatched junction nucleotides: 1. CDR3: CASSDSGTSGTDTQYF. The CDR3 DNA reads TGTGCCAGCAGTGACTCCGGGACTAGCGGGACAGATACGCAGTATTTT.